This T cell receptor (beta chain) was captured by sequencing in a study of metastatic and nonmetastatic thyroid tumors. Background on the study: Repertoires from malignant and benign thyroid patients were compared across blood and tumor or nodule tissue. Overall study results and limits: In blood and tumor, TCR beta diversity was reportedly significantly higher in malignant thyroid tumors than in benign nodules.

Every patient was untreated before thyroid surgery. From germline, CDR1 is SGHKS and CDR2 YYEKEE (reference sequence). CDR3 length equals 15 residues. V lost 0 bases and J lost 2; bases outside the gene matches: 4. This clone was recorded at least ten times. Its antigen is currently unknown. Original processing methods: CDR3 differences across clinicopathological groups were used to build a distant-metastasis classifier for papillary thyroid cancer. TCRdb reassembled clones from the PCR reads with MiXCR. For this entry, the V and J calls and clone size follow TCRdb and not the study's own pipeline. This table has around 20,000 clones, roughly 33% appearing once.

The rearrangement joins TRBV5-5 to TRBJ2-7, with 8 nucleotides matching TRBD1. This TCR came from a female donor with papillary thyroid cancer or a benign thyroid nodule (not recorded which). Some clones in this sample may be carry-over from other donors' samples. The sequencing sample was made of adjacent normal tissue. The CDR3 sequence: CASSLAVGQAYEQYF. As DNA, the CDR3 is TGTGCCAGCAGCTTGGCCGTGGGACAGGCCTACGAGCAGTACTTC.